Below are 24 T cell receptor beta chains sequenced from a single sample in a study of blood T cell repertoires in COVID-19. Generated by immunoSEQ multiplex PCR, the TCRdb table keeps only in-frame clones and is missing some. This repertoire shows around 81,000 clones, around four fifths found once; its top ten account for 3.4%. Sample: peripheral blood. These receptors came from a man aged 45-65 years with acute or convalescent COVID-19.

The chain is built from TRBV18 and TRBJ1-5, with 8 bases fitting TRBD1. This CDR3 has 15 residues. CDR1 and CDR2 (germline): KGHSH, LQKENI. Trimming took 6 bases from V and 2 from J; bases not matched to a gene: 6. The CDR3 DNA sequence: TGTGCCAGCTCGATCGACAGGGGCGGCAATCAGCCCCAGCATTTT. This codes for CASSIDRGGNQPQHF. The full variable domain, with the rest looked up from reference TRBV18 and TRBJ1-5, is NAGVMQNPRHLVRRRGQEARLRCSPMKGHSHVYWYRQLPEEGLKFMVYLQKENIIDESGMPKERFSAEFPKEGPSILRIQQVVRGDSAAYFCASSIDRGGNQPQHFGDGTRLSIL.

V gene TRBV12-3 or TRBV12-4 combines with J gene TRBJ2-3; no firm D call. V lost 6 bases to trimming and J lost 3 bases, with 7 bases between them. The CDR3 spans 12 residues. The CDR3 region is CASRIQTDTQYF. In DNA form, the CDR3 reads TGTGCCAGCAGAATACAAACAGATACGCAGTATTTT.

The chain joins TRBV19 to TRBJ2-1; 8 nucleotides line up with TRBD1. V lost 5 bases and J lost 4; bases outside the gene matches: 4. CDR3 size: 14 residues. Germline-derived CDR1 and CDR2 are LNHDA and SQIVND (reference sequence). The CDR3 nucleotides are TGTGCCAGTAGTCCCCGGACAGGGTACAATGAGCAGTTCTTC. Protein product: CASSPRTGYNEQFF. Complete variable domain (other parts from reference TRBV19 and TRBJ2-1): DGGITQSPKYLFRKEGQNVTLSCEQNLNHDAMYWYRQDPGQGLRLIYYSQIVNDFQKGDIAEGYSVSREKKESFPLTVTSAQKNPTAFYLCASSPRTGYNEQFFGPGTRLTVL.

The genes are TRBV4-1 and TRBJ2-5; 12 bases are shared with TRBD2. The CDR3 runs 19 residues. The V gene end was trimmed by 1 base and the J gene end by 1 base; junction bases not matched to a gene: 10. Germline lookup yields CDR1 MGHRA and CDR2 YSYEKL. The CDR3 DNA follows: TGCGCCAGCAGCCAAGCTTCCCCCCTAGCGGGGGGGCCCCAAGAGACCCAGTACTTC. Protein sequence: CASSQASPLAGGPQETQYF.

This clone was observed a handful of times. The chain combines TRBV9 with TRBJ1-2; 8 nucleotides line up with TRBD1. V was pared by 0 bases and J by 7 bases, with 8 bases of the junction left unmatched. This CDR3 is built from 15 residues. Germline CDR1 is SGDLS and CDR2 is YYNGEE. CDR3 sequence reads: CASSVGSGGGSGYTF. As DNA, the CDR3 is TGTGCCAGCAGCGTAGGGTCAGGGGGCGGTTCTGGCTACACCTTC.

V is TRBV27 and J is TRBJ2-1; 10 bases match TRBD2. V shed 4 bases, J shed 3 bases, and the junction held 3 bases outside the gene matches. CDR1 and CDR2 (germline): MNHEY, SMNVEV (reference sequence). The CDR3 length is 15 residues. CDR3: CASSSLAGSYNEQFF. The CDR3 DNA reads as TGTGCCAGCAGTTCACTAGCGGGGAGCTACAATGAGCAGTTCTTC.

This sequence joins TRBV27 and TRBJ1-2; TRBD1 aligns across 8 bases. Germline V gene lookup returns CDR1 MNHEY and CDR2 SMNVEV (reference sequence). This CDR3 contains 12 residues. After removal of 6 bases from V and 14 bases from J, the junction contained 11 bases not matched to a gene. The DNA for the CDR3 is TGTGCCAGCAGCGCCGGGACAGGCCCGGAAACCTTC. Residues: CASSAGTGPETF.

In DNA, the CDR3 is TGCAGTGCTAGTCCCCGTGGAAACACCATATATTTT. Translation: CSASPRGNTIYF. The V call is TRBV20-1, the J call TRBJ1-3; D is unclear. Germline loops: CDR1 DFQATT, CDR2 SNEGSKA (reference sequence). The CDR3 spans 12 residues. The ends were cut back, 3 bases at V and 3 bases at J, with 6 bases in the middle.

The V and J genes are TRBV21-1 and TRBJ2-7; the listed D gene, TRBD2, was not tested against the DNA. TRBV21-1 is noted as a pseudogene. This CDR3 is built from 14 residues. The DNA of the CDR3 is TGTGCCAGCAGCTTCCAGACTGGGGGGTACGAGCAGTACTTC. Protein product: CASSFQTGGYEQYF.

This sequence joins TRBV19 and TRBJ2-1; tentative D call: TRBD2 (6 bases). The V gene's germline CDR1 is LNHDA and CDR2 SQIVND (reference sequence). The germline V and J ends were trimmed by 6 bases and 4 bases, with 16 bases remaining between them. The CDR3 is 15 amino acids. The CDR3 DNA is TGTGCCAGTAGCGTACCGGGAGCAAGGTACAATGAGCAGTTCTTC. Translated, it gives CASSVPGARYNEQFF.

This sequence joins TRBV7-3 and TRBJ2-3, with TRBD1 identical over 11 bases. There are 15 residues in the CDR3. The junction had 8 bases not matched to a gene; V was cut back by 7 bases and J by 5 bases. Germline loops: CDR1 SGHTA, CDR2 FQGTGA. The CDR3 region has the DNA TGTGCCAGCAACACGGGACAGGGGGTAGTAGATACGCAGTATTTT. Translation gives CASNTGQGVVDTQYF.

This chain connects TRBV6-2 or TRBV6-3 to TRBJ2-5, with 12 bases identical to TRBD1. The CDR3 consists of 16 residues. The V gene's germline CDR1 is MNHEY and CDR2 SVGEGT. With V trimmed by 6 bases and J by 5 bases, 10 bases remained unmatched. CDR3 region: CASRPPGQGARETQYF. The DNA of the CDR3 is TGTGCCAGCAGACCTCCGGGACAGGGGGCGAGGGAGACCCAGTACTTC.

The V call is TRBV5-1, the J call TRBJ1-4; TRBD1 aligns across 7 bases. V lost 2 bases to trimming and J lost 6 bases; unmatched junction nucleotides: 7. The CDR3 is 15 residues long. The germline gives CDR1 SGHRS, CDR2 YFSETQ. The CDR3 sequence: CASSLQGRKDEKLFF. The CDR3 nucleotides are TGCGCCAGCAGCTTACAGGGGAGAAAGGATGAAAAACTGTTTTTT.

The genes are TRBV19 and TRBJ2-5, with D possibly being TRBD2 (6 bases). Trimming pared 4 bases from V and 5 bases from J, leaving 11 bases between. The CDR3 is 13 residues long. Germline V gene sequence: CDR1 LNHDA, CDR2 SQIVND (reference sequence). The CDR3 DNA follows: TGTGCCAGTAGTACGGTGGGGGGTGAGACCCAGTACTTC. This translates into CASSTVGGETQYF.

This clone was found once. This chain links TRBV29-1 with TRBJ1-5; weak D call: TRBD1 (6 bases). Germline V gene lookup returns CDR1 SQVTM and CDR2 ANQGSEA. This CDR3 is built from 13 residues. V lost 6 bases to trimming and J lost 5 bases, with 14 bases between them. As DNA, the CDR3 is TGCAGCGTAAGGGGGAGCGAAGATCAGCCCCAGCATTTT. It is translated as CSVRGSEDQPQHF.

This chain joins TRBV18 and TRBJ2-5, with 8 bases that match TRBD1. J was trimmed by 1 base and V by 3 bases; bases with no gene match: 4. This CDR3 is 15 amino acids long. Germline V gene data show CDR1 as KGHSH and CDR2 as LQKENI. CDR3 DNA: TGTGCCAGCTCACCTCCGGGACAGGCCCAAGAGACCCAGTACTTC. It is translated as CASSPPGQAQETQYF.

The genes are TRBV14 and TRBJ2-5; tentative D call: TRBD1 (5 bases). Germline V gene data show CDR1 as SGHDN and CDR2 as FVKESK. V was pared by 3 bases and J by 2 bases, with 16 bases between. This CDR3 comprises 16 residues. The CDR3 coding sequence is TGTGCCAGCAGCCACAAAGTACAGGCGATACAAGAGACCCAGTACTTC. It codes for CASSHKVQAIQETQYF.

The chain uses TRBV7-9 and TRBJ1-3; D may be TRBD1 (5 bases). V was shortened by 6 bases and J by 0 bases, with 9 bases between the two germline ends. The CDR3 has 14 amino acids. The germline V gene encodes CDR1 SEHNR and CDR2 FQNEAQ (reference sequence). Written as DNA, the CDR3 is TGTGCCAGCAGTCGGGGGACCTCTGGAAACACCATATATTTT. Translation gives CASSRGTSGNTIYF. The variable domain in full, completed from reference TRBV7-9 and TRBJ1-3, reads DTGVSQNPRHKITKRGQNVTFRCDPISEHNRLYWYRQTLGQGPEFLTYFQNEAQLEKSRLLSDRFSAERPKGSFSTLEIQRTEQGDSAMYLCASSRGTSGNTIYFGEGSWLTVV.

The rearrangement uses TRBV28 and TRBJ2-1, with 9 nucleotides matching TRBD1. The germline V gene encodes CDR1 MDHEN and CDR2 SYDVKM. The CDR3 extends over 15 amino acids. V shed 6 bases, J shed 6 bases, and the junction held 9 bases outside the gene matches. CDR3 sequence (DNA): TGTGCCAGCAGACCTACCGGGACAGGGTCCAATGAGCAGTTCTTC. Translated, it gives CASRPTGTGSNEQFF.

The chain recombines TRBV18 with TRBJ2-3; TRBD2 is a possible D gene (6 bases). CDR1 and CDR2 from the germline V gene are KGHSH and LQKENI. V lost 3 bases and J 0 bases, leaving 10 bases between the germline ends. The CDR3 has 15 residues. CDR3 in DNA: TGTGCCAGCTCACCCAGGGACTCTAGCACAGATACGCAGTATTTT. It translates to CASSPRDSSTDTQYF.

The chain employs TRBV6-4 and TRBJ2-3, with TRBD1 identical over 7 bases. CDR1 and CDR2 (germline): MRHNA, SNTAGT. The CDR3 is 12 amino acids. The J segment lost 8 bases and the V segment lost 4 bases, leaving 3 bases of the junction unmatched. Written as DNA, the CDR3 is TGTGCCAGCAGTGGGCCAGGGGGTACGCAGTATTTT. Translating it yields CASSGPGGTQYF.

This clone was observed a single time. This chain uses TRBV3-1 (or the pseudogene TRBV3-2) with TRBJ2-2; 14 bases fit TRBD2. This CDR3 spans 17 amino acids. Germline values: CDR1 LGHDT, CDR2 YNNKEL (reference sequence). V shed 4 bases, J shed 6 bases, and the junction held 7 bases outside the gene matches. The CDR3 DNA reads as TGTGCCAGCAGCCGCAATCGACTAGCGGGAGGGGCCGGGGAGCTGTTTTTT. This translates into CASSRNRLAGGAGELFF.

In regard to this clone: A junction boundary mismatches the germline segment, possibly from a read error. The V gene is TRBV19, the J gene TRBJ2-3, with 8 bases aligning to TRBD2. Looked up from germline, CDR1 is LNHDA and CDR2 is SQIVND (reference sequence). The CDR3 sequence is 15 residues long. Written as DNA, the CDR3 is TGTGCCAGTAGTACAACCGGGGGGGCTAGCGGAGCCCGAGTTTGG. This gives the protein CASSTTGGASGARVW.

The chain carries TRBV5-6 and TRBJ2-7, with D hard to call. The germline V gene has CDR1 SGHDT and CDR2 YYEEEE. V lost 0 bases and J lost 3, with 7 bases in between. The length of the CDR3 is 13 residues. The DNA of the CDR3 is TGTGCCAGCAGCTTGGTCACGGGCTACGAGCAGTACTTC. As protein: CASSLVTGYEQYF. The whole variable domain, filled in from reference TRBV5-6 and TRBJ2-7, reads DAGVTQSPTHLIKTRGQQVTLRCSPKSGHDTVSWYQQALGQGPQFIFQYYEEEERQRGNFPDRFSGHQFPNYSSELNVNALLLGDSALYLCASSLVTGYEQYFGPGTRLTVT.